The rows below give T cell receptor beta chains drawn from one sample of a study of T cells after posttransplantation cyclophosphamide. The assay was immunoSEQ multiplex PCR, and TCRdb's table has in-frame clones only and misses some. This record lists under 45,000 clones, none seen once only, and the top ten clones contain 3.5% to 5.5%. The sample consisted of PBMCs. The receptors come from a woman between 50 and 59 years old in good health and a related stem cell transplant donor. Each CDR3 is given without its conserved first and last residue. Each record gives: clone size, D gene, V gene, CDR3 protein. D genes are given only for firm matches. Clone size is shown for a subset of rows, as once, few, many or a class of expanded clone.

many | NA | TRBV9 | ASSVGVAVRSGELF
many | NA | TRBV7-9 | ASSLALQGMAEQY
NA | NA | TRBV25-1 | ASSEFRVADTQY
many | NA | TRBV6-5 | ASTPDLNYGYT
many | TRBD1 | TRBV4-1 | ASSQTGGPNYGYT
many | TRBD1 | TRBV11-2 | ASSPNRGGNEKLF
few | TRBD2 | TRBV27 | ASSLLAGGPNGELF
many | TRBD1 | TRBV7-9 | ASGDSRTPNQPQH
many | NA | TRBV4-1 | ASSQGGDSPLH
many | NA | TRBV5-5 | ASSLGPEGQWAF
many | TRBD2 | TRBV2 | ASRGRLAGGMNEQF
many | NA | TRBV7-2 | ASSFILAADTQY
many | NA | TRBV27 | ASSLTGVSANSPLH
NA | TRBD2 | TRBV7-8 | ASSPIAGGPADTQY
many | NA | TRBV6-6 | ASSRQASSYNSPLH
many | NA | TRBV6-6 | ASTLRADLAF
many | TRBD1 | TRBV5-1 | ASSSGRPDRGHADTQY
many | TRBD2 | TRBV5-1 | ASSFAGGNTGELF
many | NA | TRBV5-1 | ASSVQTNTEAF
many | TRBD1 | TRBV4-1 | ASSHVIRDRGSGYT
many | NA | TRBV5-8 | ASTTTGNTDTQY
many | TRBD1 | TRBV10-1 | ASSESRTGPEQY
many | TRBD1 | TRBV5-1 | ASSPLGGQGGEKLF
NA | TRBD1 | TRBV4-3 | ASSQDRGSYNEQF
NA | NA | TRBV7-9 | ASSRVAGQSTDTQY